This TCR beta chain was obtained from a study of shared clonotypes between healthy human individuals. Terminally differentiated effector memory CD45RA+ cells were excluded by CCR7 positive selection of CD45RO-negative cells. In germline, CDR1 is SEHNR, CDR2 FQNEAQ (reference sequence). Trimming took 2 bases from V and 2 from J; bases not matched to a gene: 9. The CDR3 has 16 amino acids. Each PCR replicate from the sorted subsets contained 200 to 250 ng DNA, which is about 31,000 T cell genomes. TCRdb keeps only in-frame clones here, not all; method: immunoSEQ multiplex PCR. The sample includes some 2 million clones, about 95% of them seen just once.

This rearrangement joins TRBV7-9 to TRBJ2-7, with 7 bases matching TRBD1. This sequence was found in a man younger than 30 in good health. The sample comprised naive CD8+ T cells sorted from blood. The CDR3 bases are TGTGCCAGCAGCTTAACCTTTGGACAGGTGGCCTACGAGCAGTACTTC. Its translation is CASSLTFGQVAYEQYF.